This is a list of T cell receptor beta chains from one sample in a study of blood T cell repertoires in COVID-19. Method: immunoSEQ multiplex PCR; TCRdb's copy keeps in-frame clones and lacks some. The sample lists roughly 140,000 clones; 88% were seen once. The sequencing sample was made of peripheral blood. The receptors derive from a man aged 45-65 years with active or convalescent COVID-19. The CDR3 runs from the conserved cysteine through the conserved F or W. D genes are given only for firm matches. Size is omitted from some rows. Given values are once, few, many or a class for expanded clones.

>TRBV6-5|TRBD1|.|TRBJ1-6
TGTGCCAGCAGTCCTGGACAGGAGGGTTCACCCCTCCACTTT
CASSPGQEGSPLHF
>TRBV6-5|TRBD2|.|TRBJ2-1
TGTGCCAGCAGACCCCAGCGGGAGATGCAGAATGAGCAGTTCTTC
CASRPQREMQNEQFF
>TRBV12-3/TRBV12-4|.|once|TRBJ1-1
TGTGCCAGCAGCGGACAGAACACTGAAGCTTTCTTT
CASSGQNTEAFF
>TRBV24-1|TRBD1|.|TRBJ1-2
TGTGCCACCAGTGACACCATCTCAGGGGGCAGCGGCTACACCTTC
CATSDTISGGSGYTF
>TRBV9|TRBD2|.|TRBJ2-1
TGTGCCAGCAGCGCAAGCCCGGGAGCGGGAGACCACCATGAGCAGTTCTTC
CASSASPGAGDHHEQFF
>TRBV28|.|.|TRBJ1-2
TGTGCCAGCAGTTTAAGGCGGATCTATGGCTACACCTTC
CASSLRRIYGYTF
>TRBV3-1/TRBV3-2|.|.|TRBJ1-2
TGTGCCAGCAGCCAGGTGGGGGCGAAAGGCTACACCTTC
CASSQVGAKGYTF
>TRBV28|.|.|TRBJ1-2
TGTGCCAGCAGCAGCCCCCGGGGGGCTAACTATGGCTACACCTTC
CASSSPRGANYGYTF
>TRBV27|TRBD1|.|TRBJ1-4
TGTGCCAGCTCGTGGGGGACAGGGAGGCGAGAAAAACTGTTTTTT
CASSWGTGRREKLFF
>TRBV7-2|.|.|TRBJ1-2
TGTGCCAGCAGCTTAACCAGGGCGAGTTGGGGCTACACCTTC
CASSLTRASWGYTF
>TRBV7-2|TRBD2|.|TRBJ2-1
TGTGCCAGCAGCCCCAGCCAGCGGGGCAATGAGCAGTTCTTC
CASSPSQRGNEQFF
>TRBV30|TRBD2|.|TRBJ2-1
TGTGCCTGGAGTGTACTACTAGCGGGGGGGGATACCAATGAGCAGTTCTTC
CAWSVLLAGGDTNEQFF
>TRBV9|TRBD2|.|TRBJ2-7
TGTGCCAGCAGCCCGCGGGGGGGGCTGGACGAGCAGTACTTC
CASSPRGGLDEQYF
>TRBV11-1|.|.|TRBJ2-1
TGTGCCAGCCGCCTTCCCCCGGTGAGCTCCTACAATGAGCAGTTCTTC
CASRLPPVSSYNEQFF
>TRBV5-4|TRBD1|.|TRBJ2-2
TGTGCCAGCAGCCCGGGACAGGTGGGCACCGGGGAGCTGTTTTTT
CASSPGQVGTGELFF
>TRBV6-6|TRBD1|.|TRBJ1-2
TGTGCCAGCAGTTACGTCACCGGGACAGGGATCGGCTACACCTTC
CASSYVTGTGIGYTF
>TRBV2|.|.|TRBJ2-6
TGTGCCAGCAGTATTAGCGGCGAGCTTTTGGGTTCTGGGGCCAACGTCCTGACTTTC
CASSISGELLGSGANVLTF
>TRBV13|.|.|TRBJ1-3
TGTGCCAGCAGCCCCGCTGGGCAGGTTCTCTCTGGAAACACCATATATTTT
CASSPAGQVLSGNTIYF
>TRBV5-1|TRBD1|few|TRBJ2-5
TGCGCCAGCAGCTTGACCGGACAGGGGTTCGTCGGGACCCAGTACTTC
CASSLTGQGFVGTQYF
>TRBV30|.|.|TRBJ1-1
TGTGCCTGGAGTGTTGGACTCTCAAGGGCTTTCTTT
CAWSVGLSRAFF
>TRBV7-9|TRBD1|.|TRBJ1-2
TGTGCCAGCAGCCCACAGGGGGCCGATGGCTACACCTTC
CASSPQGADGYTF
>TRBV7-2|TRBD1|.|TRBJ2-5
TGTGCCAGCCGTTCGACAGGGTGGGAGACCCAGTACTTC
CASRSTGWETQYF
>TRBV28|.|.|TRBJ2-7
TGTGCCAGCAGGACGGCCAACGGGGAGCAGTACTTC
CASRTANGEQYF
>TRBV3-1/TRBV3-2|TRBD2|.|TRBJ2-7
TGTGCCAGCAGCCAAGATGTGGGGACTAGCTCCTACGAGCAGTACTTC
CASSQDVGTSSYEQYF
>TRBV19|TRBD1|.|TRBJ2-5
TGTGCCAGTAGACAGAGGGACAGATTACAAGAGACCCAGTACTTC
CASRQRDRLQETQYF
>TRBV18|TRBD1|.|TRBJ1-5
TGTGCCAGCTCACCGACAGGGTGGATTGGGCAGCCCCAGCATTTT
CASSPTGWIGQPQHF
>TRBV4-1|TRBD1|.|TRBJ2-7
TGCGCCAGCAGCCAATCGGACAGGGCCGGCGAGCAGTACTTC
CASSQSDRAGEQYF
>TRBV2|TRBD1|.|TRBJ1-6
TGTGCCAGCGGGGTAACAGGGGGCTTAAATTCACCCCTCCACTTT
CASGVTGGLNSPLHF
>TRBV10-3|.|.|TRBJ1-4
TGTGCCATGAAAGAGGGGGCTAATGAAAAACTGTTTTTT
CAMKEGANEKLFF
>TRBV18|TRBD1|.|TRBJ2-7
TGTGCCAGCTCAGCGCCGGGACAGGGGGCCTACGAGCAGTACTTC
CASSAPGQGAYEQYF
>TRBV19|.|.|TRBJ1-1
TGTGCCAGTAGTTCAAGACAGGTCACTGAAGCTTTCTTT
CASSSRQVTEAFF
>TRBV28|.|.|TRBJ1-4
TGTGCCAGCAGTTCCGACAGCTCTTATAATGAAAAACTGTTTTTT
CASSSDSSYNEKLFF
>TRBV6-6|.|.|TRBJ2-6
TGTGCCAGCAGTTACGGGCAGGGGACTGGGGCCAACGTCCTGACTTTC
CASSYGQGTGANVLTF
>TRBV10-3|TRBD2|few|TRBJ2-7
TGTGCCATCAGTGTAGCTAGCGGGCGTTCCTACGAGCAGTACTTC
CAISVASGRSYEQYF
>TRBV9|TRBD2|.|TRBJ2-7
TGTGCCAGCAGCGTATCGCCTAGCGGGAGCTACGAGCAGTACTTC
CASSVSPSGSYEQYF
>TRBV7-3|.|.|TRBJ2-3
TGTGCCAGCAGCCCCGGCGGGCTTACAGATACGCAGTATTTT
CASSPGGLTDTQYF
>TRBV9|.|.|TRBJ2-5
TGTGCCAGCAGCCCGGGGTTCTTGGGGGGTGCAGAGACCCAGTACTTC
CASSPGFLGGAETQYF
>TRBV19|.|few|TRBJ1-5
TGTGCCAGTAGTATCAGTAAGCAGCCCCAGCATTTT
CASSISKQPQHF
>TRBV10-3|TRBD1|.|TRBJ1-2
TGTGCCATCAGTGGGGACAGGGGAGAAAGGGGCTACACCTTC
CAISGDRGERGYTF
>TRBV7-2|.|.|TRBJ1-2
TGTGCCAGCAGCTCCGACTCCTATGGCTACACCTTC
CASSSDSYGYTF